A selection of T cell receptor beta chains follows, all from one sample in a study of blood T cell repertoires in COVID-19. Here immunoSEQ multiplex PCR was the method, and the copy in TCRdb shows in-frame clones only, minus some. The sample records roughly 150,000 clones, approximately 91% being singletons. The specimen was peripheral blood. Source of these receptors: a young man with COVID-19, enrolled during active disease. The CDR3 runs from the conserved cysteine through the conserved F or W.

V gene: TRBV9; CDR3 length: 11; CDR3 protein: CASTGVGGYTF
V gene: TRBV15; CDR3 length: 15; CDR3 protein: CATSTVAGRADTQYF
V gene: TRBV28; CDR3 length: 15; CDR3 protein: CASSRTGHNTGELFF
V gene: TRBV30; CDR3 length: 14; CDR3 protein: CAWRSDRDNQPQHF
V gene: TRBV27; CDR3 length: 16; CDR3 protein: CASSGLSGESSYEQYF
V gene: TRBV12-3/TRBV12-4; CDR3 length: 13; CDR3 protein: CASSRDRAAGYTF
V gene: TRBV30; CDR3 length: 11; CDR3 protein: CAWSPGTYHTF
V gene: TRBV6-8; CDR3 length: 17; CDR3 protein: CASSYPARQSSGNTIYF
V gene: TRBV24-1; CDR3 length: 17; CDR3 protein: CATSDSTSGISSYEQYF
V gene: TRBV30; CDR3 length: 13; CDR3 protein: CAWSRDRPYGYTF
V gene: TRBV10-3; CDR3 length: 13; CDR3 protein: CAISEEGNQPQHF
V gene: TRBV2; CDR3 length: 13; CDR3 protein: CASRKTLEEGYTF
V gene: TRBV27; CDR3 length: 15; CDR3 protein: CASSSRAQGAYEQYF
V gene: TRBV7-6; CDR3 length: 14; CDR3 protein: CASSPPGTAYEQYF
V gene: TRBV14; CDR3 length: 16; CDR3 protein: CASSQAAGGPGDTQYF
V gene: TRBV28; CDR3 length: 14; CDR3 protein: CASSLDRGRETQYF
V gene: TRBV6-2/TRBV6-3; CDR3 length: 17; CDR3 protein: CASSSQFTGYRNQPQHF
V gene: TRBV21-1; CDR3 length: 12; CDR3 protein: CAGGQATTEAFF
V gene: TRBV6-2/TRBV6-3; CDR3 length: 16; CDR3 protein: CASSTRQRFSYNEQFF
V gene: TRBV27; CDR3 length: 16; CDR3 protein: CASSPRTSGMTDTQYF
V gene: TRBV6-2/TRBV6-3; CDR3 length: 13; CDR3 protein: CASSYSIGGEQFF
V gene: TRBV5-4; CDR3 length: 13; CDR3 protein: CASSLLAANEQFF
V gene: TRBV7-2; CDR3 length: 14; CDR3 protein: CASSTAGVDQPQHF
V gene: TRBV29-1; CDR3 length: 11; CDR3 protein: CSVDRVYGYTF
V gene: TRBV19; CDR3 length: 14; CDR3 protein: CASSIEQGTDTQYF
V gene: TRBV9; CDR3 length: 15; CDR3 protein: CASSVDAGGYNEQFF
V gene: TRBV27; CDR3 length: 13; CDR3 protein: CASSFRNGNEQFF
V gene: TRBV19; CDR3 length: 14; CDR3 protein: CASSIAGGPNEQFF
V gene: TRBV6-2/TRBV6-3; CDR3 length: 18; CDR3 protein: CASSYTGIPGLAPYEQYF
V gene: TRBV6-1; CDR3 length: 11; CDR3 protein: CASSAPQEQYF
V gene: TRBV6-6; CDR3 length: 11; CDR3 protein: CASSTSSPLHF
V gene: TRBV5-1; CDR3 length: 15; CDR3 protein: CASSLGQLAGETQYF
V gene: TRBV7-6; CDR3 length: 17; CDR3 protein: CASSPPSGTSGRNEQFF
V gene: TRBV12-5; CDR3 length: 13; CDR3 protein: CASGSDINYGYTF
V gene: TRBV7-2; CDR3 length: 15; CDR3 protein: CASSLRAGELNTQYF
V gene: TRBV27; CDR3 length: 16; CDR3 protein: CASSPGQGAGSDTQYF
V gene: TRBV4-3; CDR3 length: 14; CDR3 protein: CASSQDKAGYEQYF
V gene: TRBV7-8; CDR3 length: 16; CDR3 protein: CASSLRLAGSQETQYF
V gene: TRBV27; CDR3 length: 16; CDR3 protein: CASSLYPDREAYGYTF
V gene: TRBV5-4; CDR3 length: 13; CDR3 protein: CASSFGQTGELFF
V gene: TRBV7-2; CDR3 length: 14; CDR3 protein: CASSPGRGFDTQYF
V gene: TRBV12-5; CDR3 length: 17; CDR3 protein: CASGSSTGTGNTGELFF
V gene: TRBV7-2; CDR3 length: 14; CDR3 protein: CASSTDRGRDEQYF
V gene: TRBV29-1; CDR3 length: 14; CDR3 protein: CSVGTGRGNEKLFF
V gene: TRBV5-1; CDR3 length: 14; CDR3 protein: CASSLGLESLEQYF
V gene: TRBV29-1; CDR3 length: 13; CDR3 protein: CSVVGGDNEKLLF
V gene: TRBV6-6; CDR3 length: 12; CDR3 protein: CASSESYDEAFF
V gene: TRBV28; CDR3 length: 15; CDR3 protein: CASTPPARGIYEQYF
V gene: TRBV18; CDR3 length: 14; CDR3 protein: CASSPGQGRTEAFF
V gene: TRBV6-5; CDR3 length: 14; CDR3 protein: CASSPQTGMTEAFF
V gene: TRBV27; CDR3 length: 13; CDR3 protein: CASTWASGRELFF